This T cell receptor beta chain was sequenced in a study of shared clonotypes between healthy human individuals. Study as a whole: Per-donor plates numbered three CD4 naive, three CD4 memory, two CD8 naive and one CD8 memory. General study points: Deeper or shallower sequencing was expected to change how clonotypes are shared among donors.

The CDR3 extends over 14 amino acids. Per germline, CDR1 MNHNY and CDR2 SVGAGI (reference sequence). Deletions cut 4 bases from V and 2 bases from J, with 9 bases between. Comments on this clone: Its antigen remains unknown.

All the donors were Caucasian adults who lived in Nashville, Tennessee. Repertoires were generated with immunoSEQ multiplex PCR, while TCRdb's copy carries only in-frame clones and drops some. The table has some 2,000,000 clones, 95% seen once. This TCR was recovered from a man between 18 and 29 years old in good health. V and J are TRBV6-6 and TRBJ2-1; D is possibly TRBD2 (6 bases). Material: naive CD4+ T cells sorted from blood. Subset of the sample: CD45RA+ positively selected. The CDR3 loop is CASSSPGAYNEQFF. The CDR3 DNA reads as TGTGCCAGCAGTTCCCCGGGGGCCTACAATGAGCAGTTCTTC.